Shown below are 14 T cell receptor beta chains from a single sample sequenced in a study of type 1 regulatory T cells. TCRdb recomputed calls from the reads with MiXCR, one row per CDR3 protein. Among 90,000 to 100,000 distinct CDR3 sequences listed, around 30% were seen once. Sequencing was carried out using CD4+ T cells, either the whole sample or a sorted fraction (not recorded which). The receptors were gathered from a human donor in good health.

This clonotype was picked up one time. The V gene is TRBV20-1, the J gene TRBJ2-1; the match to TRBD2 covers 8 bases. V dropped 6 bases and J dropped 3; count of bases not matched to a gene: 4. This CDR3 is built from 13 residues. Germline values: CDR1 DFQATT, CDR2 SNEGSKA (reference sequence). CDR3 sequence (DNA): TGCAGTGCAGAGCGGGAGTACTACAATGAGCAGTTCTTC. Translated, it gives CSAEREYYNEQFF.

V and J are TRBV29-1 and TRBJ2-5, with 7 bases identical to TRBD1. CDR3 size: 13 residues. V shed 5 bases, J shed 1 base, and the junction held 4 bases outside the gene matches. The germline gives CDR1 SQVTM, CDR2 ANQGSEA. CDR3 DNA: TGCAGCGTTCGGACAGGAACCCAAGAGACCCAGTACTTC. It translates to CSVRTGTQETQYF. The whole variable domain, remainder taken from reference TRBV29-1 and TRBJ2-5, is SAVISQKPSRDICQRGTSLTIQCQVDSQVTMMFWYRQQPGQSLTLIATANQGSEATYESGFVIDKFPISRPNLTFSTLTVSNMSPEDSSIYLCSVRTGTQETQYFGPGTRLLVL.

This clonotype has more than one count but fewer than ten. The chain has TRBV7-9 and TRBJ2-7; 7 nucleotides agree with TRBD2. The V gene end was trimmed by 2 bases and the J gene end by 3 bases; junction bases not matched to a gene: 4. This CDR3 contains 14 residues. The germline gives CDR1 SEHNR, CDR2 FQNEAQ (reference sequence). Here the CDR3 reads CASSLSLAVYEQYF. The CDR3 coding sequence is TGTGCCAGCAGCTTAAGTCTAGCGGTCTACGAGCAGTACTTC.

This clonotype was counted only a few times. The V and J genes are TRBV5-1 and TRBJ1-4; D is possibly TRBD1 (5 bases). Germline loops: CDR1 SGHRS, CDR2 YFSETQ. Trimming cost V 4 bases and J 0 bases, with 10 bases left between them. The CDR3 totals 15 residues. In DNA, the CDR3 is TGCGCCAGCAGCCGGGACGGAACAACTAATGAAAAACTGTTTTTT. Translation: CASSRDGTTNEKLFF.

Details on this clonotype: This may come from a read error, since a much larger clone is one base off. This chain connects TRBV15 to TRBJ2-2; TRBD2 might be the D (5 bases). This CDR3 is 15 amino acids long. The germline V gene encodes CDR1 LNHNV and CDR2 YYDKDF (reference sequence). DNA for the CDR3: TGTGCCACCAGCAGAGCCACCTCGGGCGCCGGGGAGCTGTGTTTT. Translated: CATSRATSGAGELCF.

This chain joins TRBV14 and TRBJ2-3, with D hard to call. This CDR3 has 14 residues. CDR1 and CDR2 (germline): SGHDN, FVKESK. Trimming left V 4 bases short and J 7 bases short, with 15 bases between. The CDR3, as DNA: TGTGCCAGCAGCCCCAACCAGGATTCGAATACGCAGTATTTT. Translation: CASSPNQDSNTQYF.

There are a few counts of this clonotype. The chain combines TRBV27 with TRBJ2-1; 12 bases fit TRBD2. This CDR3 has 15 residues. Germline V gene lookup returns CDR1 MNHEY and CDR2 SMNVEV (reference sequence). V was pared by 6 bases and J by 4 bases, with 4 bases of the junction left unmatched. The CDR3 is CASRLGLAGYNEQFF. As DNA, the CDR3 is TGTGCCAGCAGACTTGGACTAGCGGGATACAATGAGCAGTTCTTC.

V and J are TRBV5-1 and TRBJ2-7, with D possibly TRBD2 on 6 matching bases. The V end was cut by 4 bases, the J end by 4 bases, with 18 bases between. The CDR3 covers 15 residues. CDR1 SGHRS and CDR2 YFSETQ come from the germline V gene. CDR3 sequence: CASSTEVGRGYEQYF. CDR3 nucleotides: TGCGCCAGCAGCACGGAGGTCGGGAGAGGATACGAGCAGTACTTC. The whole variable domain, filled in from reference TRBV5-1 and TRBJ2-7, reads KAGVTQTPRYLIKTRGQQVTLSCSPISGHRSVSWYQQTPGQGLQFLFEYFSETQRNKGNFPGRFSGRQFSNSRSEMNVSTLELGDSALYLCASSTEVGRGYEQYFGPGTRLTVT.

The V gene is TRBV5-1, the J gene TRBJ2-5; perhaps TRBD1 as D (6 bases). CDR1 and CDR2 (germline): SGHRS, YFSETQ. V lost 5 bases and J lost 2, with 19 bases in between. The CDR3 consists of 16 residues. CDR3 nucleotides: TGCGCCAGCAGTTCCGGACAGAGCGATCTTCAAGAGACCCAGTACTTC. The encoded protein is CASSSGQSDLQETQYF. Full variable domain (missing parts from reference TRBV5-1 and TRBJ2-5): KAGVTQTPRYLIKTRGQQVTLSCSPISGHRSVSWYQQTPGQGLQFLFEYFSETQRNKGNFPGRFSGRQFSNSRSEMNVSTLELGDSALYLCASSSGQSDLQETQYFGPGTRLLVL.

To note about this clonotype: A much larger clone is a single base away; this may be a read error. The chain employs TRBV2 and TRBJ2-7; a weak D match, TRBD2 (5 bases). V lost 7 bases and J lost 3, with 10 bases in between. This CDR3 region has 12 residues. CDR1 is SNHLY, CDR2 FYNNEI, per germline. The CDR3 nucleotides are TGTGCCAGCAACAAGCGGAGCTACGAGCAGTACTTC. It codes for CASNKRSYEQYF.

The chain couples TRBV19 to TRBJ2-2; D might be TRBD1 or TRBD2, each matching 5 bases. V dropped 3 bases and J dropped 5 bases, with 10 bases sitting between them. The germline V gene has CDR1 LNHDA and CDR2 SQIVND (reference sequence). The CDR3 length is 14 residues. This CDR3 is CASSISGGTGELFF. CDR3 nucleotides: TGTGCCAGTAGTATTAGTGGGGGAACCGGGGAGCTGTTTTTT.

This clonotype was picked up a small number of times. The chain combines TRBV12-3 or TRBV12-4 with TRBJ2-3; D is unresolved. V was cut by 3 bases and J by 3 bases, with 10 bases left in between. The length of the CDR3 is 14 residues. The CDR3 DNA is TGTGCCAGCAGTTTCGCTAGAGATACAGATACGCAGTATTTT. This encodes CASSFARDTDTQYF.

This sequence joins TRBV25-1 and TRBJ2-7; the match to TRBD1 covers 8 bases. Unmatched junction bases numbered 6, after V lost 3 bases and J lost 5 bases. CDR1 is MGHDK, CDR2 SYGVNS, per germline. The CDR3 length is 14 residues. CDR3 sequence (DNA): TGTGCCAGCAGTGATTTTACAGGGGGGAACGAGCAGTACTTC. It translates to CASSDFTGGNEQYF.

There are a few counts of this clonotype. This chain joins TRBV6-5 and TRBJ2-1; 12 bases fit TRBD2. V was clipped by 6 bases and J by 5 bases; unmatched bases: 5. CDR1 is MNHEY and CDR2 is SVGAGI in the germline V gene. There are 15 residues in the CDR3. As DNA, the CDR3 is TGTGCCAGCAGGAGACTAGCGGGAGTCCACAATGAGCAGTTCTTC. This gives the protein CASRRLAGVHNEQFF.